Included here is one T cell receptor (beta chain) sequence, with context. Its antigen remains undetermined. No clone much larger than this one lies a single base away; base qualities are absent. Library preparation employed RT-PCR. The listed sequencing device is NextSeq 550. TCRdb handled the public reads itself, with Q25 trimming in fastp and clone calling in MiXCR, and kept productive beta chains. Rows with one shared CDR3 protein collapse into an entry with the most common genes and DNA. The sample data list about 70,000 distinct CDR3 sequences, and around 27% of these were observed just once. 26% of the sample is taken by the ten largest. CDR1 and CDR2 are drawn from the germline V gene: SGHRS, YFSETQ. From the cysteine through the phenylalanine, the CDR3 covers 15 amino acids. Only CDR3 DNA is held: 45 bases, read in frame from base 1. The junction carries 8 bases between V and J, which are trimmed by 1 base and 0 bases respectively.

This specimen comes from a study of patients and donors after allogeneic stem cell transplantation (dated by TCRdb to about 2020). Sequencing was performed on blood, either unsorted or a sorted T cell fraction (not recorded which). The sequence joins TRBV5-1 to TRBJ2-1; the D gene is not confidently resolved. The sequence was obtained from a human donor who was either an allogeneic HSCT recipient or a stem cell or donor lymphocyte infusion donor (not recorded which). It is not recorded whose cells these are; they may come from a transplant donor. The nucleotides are TGCGCCAGCAGCTTGCCCTTCCTCTCCTACAATGAGCAGTTCTTC. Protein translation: CASSLPFLSYNEQFF.